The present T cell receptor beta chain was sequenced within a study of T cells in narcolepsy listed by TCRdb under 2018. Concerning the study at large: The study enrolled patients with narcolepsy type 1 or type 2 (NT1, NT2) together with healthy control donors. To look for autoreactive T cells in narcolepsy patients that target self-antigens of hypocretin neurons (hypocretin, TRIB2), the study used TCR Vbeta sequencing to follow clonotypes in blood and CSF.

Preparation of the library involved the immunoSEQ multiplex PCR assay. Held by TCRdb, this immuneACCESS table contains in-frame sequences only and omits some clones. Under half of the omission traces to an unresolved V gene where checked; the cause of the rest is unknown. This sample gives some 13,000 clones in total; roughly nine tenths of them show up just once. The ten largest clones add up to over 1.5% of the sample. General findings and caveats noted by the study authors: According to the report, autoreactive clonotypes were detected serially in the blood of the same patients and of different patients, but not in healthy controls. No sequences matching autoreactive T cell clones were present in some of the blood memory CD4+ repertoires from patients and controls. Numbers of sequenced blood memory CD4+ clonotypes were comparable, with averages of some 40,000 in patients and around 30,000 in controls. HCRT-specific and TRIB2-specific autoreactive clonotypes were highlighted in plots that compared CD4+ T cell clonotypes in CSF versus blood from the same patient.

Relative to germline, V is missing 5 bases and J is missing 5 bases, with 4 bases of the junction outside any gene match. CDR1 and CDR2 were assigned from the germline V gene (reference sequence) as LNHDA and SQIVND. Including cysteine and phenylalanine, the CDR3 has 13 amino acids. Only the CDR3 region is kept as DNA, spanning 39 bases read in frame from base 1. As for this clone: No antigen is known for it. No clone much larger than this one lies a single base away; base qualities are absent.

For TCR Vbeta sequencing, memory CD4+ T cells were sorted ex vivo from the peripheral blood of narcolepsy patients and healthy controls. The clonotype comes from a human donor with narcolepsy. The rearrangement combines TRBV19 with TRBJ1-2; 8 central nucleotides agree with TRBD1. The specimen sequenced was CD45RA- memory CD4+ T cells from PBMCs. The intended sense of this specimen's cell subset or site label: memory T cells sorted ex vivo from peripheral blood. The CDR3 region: CASSPGQGYGYTF. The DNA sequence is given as TGTGCCAGTAGTCCCGGACAGGGATATGGCTACACCTTC.